These T cell receptor beta chains were read from a single sample in a study of cytomegalovirus exposure and HLA in healthy donors. Assay used: immunoSEQ multiplex PCR; TCRdb lists only in-frame clones, some missing. The profile covers approximately 180,000 clones, with over 75% appearing a single time and around 2% taken by the ten largest. The sequenced sample consisted of PBMCs. The receptors stem from a man aged 18 to 30 in good health and CMV-seronegative. Each CDR3 is given with its conserved first and last residue. The D gene is left open where the match is weak. Expanded clones get a size class; other rows say once, few or many, or leave the size out.

V gene,D gene,J gene,clone size,CDR3 protein,CDR3 DNA
TRBV4-1,-,TRBJ1-6,-,CASSQERQAINSPLHF,TGCGCCAGCAGCCAAGAGAGACAGGCGATTAATTCACCCCTCCACTTT
TRBV28,TRBD1,TRBJ1-4,few,CASSSDRVMNREKLFF,TGTGCCAGCAGCTCAGACAGGGTAATGAATAGAGAAAAACTGTTTTTT
TRBV19,TRBD1,TRBJ1-5,-,CASSPGTVDQPQHF,TGTGCCAGTAGTCCCGGGACAGTCGATCAGCCCCAGCATTTT
TRBV5-4,TRBD2,TRBJ2-5,-,CASSLGGRGGRGETQYF,TGTGCCAGCAGCTTGGGTGGTCGGGGGGGCCGGGGTGAGACCCAGTACTTC
TRBV25-1,TRBD1,TRBJ2-7,-,CASSGPGGRYEQYF,TGTGCCAGCAGTGGGCCAGGGGGCCGGTACGAGCAGTACTTC
TRBV9,TRBD1,TRBJ1-2,-,CASSAPGQSYGYTF,TGTGCCAGCAGCGCCCCGGGACAGTCCTATGGCTACACCTTC
TRBV15,-,TRBJ1-3,-,CATSRAFGLATIYF,TGTGCCACCAGCAGAGCCTTTGGACTGGCCACCATATATTTT
TRBV11-1,-,TRBJ1-1,once,CASSLGRALHTEAFF,TGTGCCAGCAGCTTAGGCAGGGCCCTCCACACTGAAGCTTTCTTT
TRBV4-3,TRBD2,TRBJ2-1,-,CASSQSGGSVRSSYNEQFF,TGCGCCAGCAGCCAGAGCGGGGGGTCTGTCCGAAGCTCCTACAATGAGCAGTTCTTC
TRBV27,TRBD1,TRBJ1-5,-,CASSFTGGFQPQHF,TGTGCCAGCAGTTTCACAGGGGGATTTCAGCCCCAGCATTTT
TRBV10-2,-,TRBJ2-7,-,CASSEFPREEQYF,TGCGCCAGCAGTGAGTTTCCCAGGGAAGAGCAGTACTTC
TRBV18,-,TRBJ2-2,-,CASSPPVGQPNTGELFF,TGTGCCAGCTCACCACCTGTAGGACAGCCCAACACCGGGGAGCTGTTTTTT
TRBV2,-,TRBJ2-5,-,CASSLEVAGSLAGTQYF,TGTGCCAGCTCTCTTGAGGTAGCAGGGTCCTTAGCTGGGACCCAGTACTTC
TRBV14,-,TRBJ2-5,-,CASSPRLRAQETQYF,TGTGCCAGCAGCCCCCGCCTCAGGGCCCAAGAGACCCAGTACTTC
TRBV7-6,-,TRBJ2-3,-,CASSLAQGLDTQYF,TGTGCCAGCAGCTTAGCTCAGGGACTAGATACGCAGTATTTT
TRBV5-1,TRBD1,TRBJ1-4,-,CASSELTGQTNEKLFF,TGCGCCAGCAGCGAATTGACAGGGCAGACTAATGAAAAACTGTTTTTT
TRBV27,TRBD1,TRBJ2-5,-,CASRAGTGYREQYF,TGTGCCAGCAGAGCCGGGACAGGGTATCGGGAGCAGTACTTC
TRBV5-4,TRBD1,TRBJ1-2,-,CACVRDRASGYGYTF,TGTGCATGCGTCCGGGACAGAGCCTCGGGTTATGGCTACACCTTC
TRBV19,TRBD1,TRBJ2-7,-,CASSMRGRGSYEQYF,TGTGCCAGTAGTATGAGGGGCAGGGGGTCCTACGAGCAGTACTTC
TRBV19,-,TRBJ2-2,-,CASTDLREPNTGELFF,TGTGCCAGCACCGATCTTCGGGAACCGAACACCGGGGAGCTGTTTTTT
TRBV4-3,TRBD2,TRBJ2-5,-,CASSQYGTSGEETQYF,TGCGCCAGCAGCCAATATGGGACTAGCGGGGAAGAGACCCAGTACTTC
TRBV10-3,TRBD2,TRBJ2-3,-,CAILAGGTDTQYF,TGTGCCATCCTAGCGGGAGGGACAGATACGCAGTATTTT
TRBV4-3,TRBD2,TRBJ2-1,-,CASSQDSALFLSGRVGNEQFF,TGCGCCAGCAGCCAAGATTCTGCCCTTTTTTTGAGCGGGAGGGTCGGTAATGAGCAGTTCTTC
TRBV6-4,TRBD2,TRBJ2-1,few,CASSEREGYNEQFF,TGTGCCAGCAGTGAGCGGGAGGGGTACAATGAGCAGTTCTTC
TRBV7-3,TRBD1,TRBJ2-1,once,CASSIDRVNNEQFF,TGTGCCAGCAGCATCGACAGGGTAAACAATGAGCAGTTCTTC
TRBV5-1,-,TRBJ1-2,once,CASSLTENYGYTF,TGCGCCAGCAGCTTGACGGAGAACTATGGCTACACCTTC
TRBV28,TRBD1,TRBJ1-2,-,CASSFQGYRGKDVYGYTF,TGTGCCAGCAGTTTTCAGGGCTACAGGGGAAAAGATGTGTATGGCTACACCTTC
TRBV9,TRBD2,TRBJ2-5,-,CASSVAASGQETQYF,TGTGCCAGCAGCGTAGCTGCTAGCGGCCAAGAGACCCAGTACTTC
TRBV21-1,-,TRBJ1-6,-,CASTPGDSPLHF,TGTGCCAGCACCCCAGGGGACTCACCCCTCCACTTT
TRBV18,-,TRBJ1-1,few,CASGQGSSEAFF,TGTGCCAGCGGCCAAGGGAGTTCTGAAGCTTTCTTT
TRBV4-3,-,TRBJ2-7,-,CASSQIRGLSYEQYF,TGCGCCAGCAGCCAGATAAGGGGTTTATCCTACGAGCAGTACTTC
TRBV6-1,-,TRBJ2-3,-,CASGRPGSTDTQYF,TGTGCCAGCGGACGCCCAGGGAGCACAGATACGCAGTATTTT
TRBV6-6,-,TRBJ1-3,-,CASSYARDGGNTIYF,TGTGCCAGCAGTTACGCCAGGGATGGGGGAAACACCATATATTTT
TRBV27,-,TRBJ2-7,-,CASSLSRGGYEQYF,TGTGCCAGCAGTTTATCGAGGGGGGGCTACGAGCAGTACTTC
TRBV19,TRBD2,TRBJ2-7,once,CATRSGIGYEQYF,TGTGCCACCCGTAGCGGGATCGGCTACGAGCAGTACTTC
TRBV19,TRBD2,TRBJ2-1,-,CASSGGRIAYNEQFF,TGTGCCAGTAGCGGCGGGAGGATCGCTTACAATGAGCAGTTCTTC
TRBV5-1,TRBD1,TRBJ1-1,-,CASSPDRGRAEAFF,TGCGCCAGCAGTCCCGACAGGGGGAGGGCTGAAGCTTTCTTT
TRBV9,-,TRBJ1-2,-,CASSVADSPRNGYTF,TGTGCCAGCAGCGTAGCAGACAGTCCAAGAAATGGCTACACCTTC
TRBV5-1,TRBD2,TRBJ2-4,-,CASSPGPGGNIQYF,TGCGCCAGCAGCCCGGGACCGGGGGGGAACATTCAGTACTTC
TRBV7-2,TRBD1,TRBJ2-7,few,CASSTLTGASDEQYF,TGTGCCAGCAGCACATTGACAGGGGCAAGCGACGAGCAGTACTTC
TRBV28,TRBD2,TRBJ2-1,-,CASSSVWRSLTSGLPRDEQFF,TGTGCCAGCAGTTCAGTATGGCGGAGTCTGACTAGCGGGCTCCCCCGGGATGAGCAGTTCTTC
TRBV5-1,-,TRBJ2-7,-,CASSLGGGEQYF,TGCGCCAGCAGCCTCGGGGGTGGCGAGCAGTACTTC
TRBV5-1,-,TRBJ1-2,few,CASNIGTANGYTF,TGCGCCAGCAATATAGGGACTGCTAATGGCTACACCTTC
TRBV19,TRBD2,TRBJ2-4,-,CASMTSGRAKNIQYF,TGTGCCAGTATGACTAGCGGGAGGGCCAAAAACATTCAGTACTTC
TRBV7-9,TRBD1,TRBJ1-2,-,CASSLGTGAYGYTF,TGTGCCAGCAGCTTAGGTACAGGGGCCTATGGCTACACCTTC
TRBV6-5,TRBD2,TRBJ2-1,-,CASSYSSGGHNEQFF,TGTGCCAGCAGTTATTCTAGCGGGGGCCACAATGAGCAGTTCTTC
TRBV4-3,-,TRBJ1-5,-,CASSPAGGGNQPQHF,TGCGCCAGCAGCCCAGCGGGAGGGGGCAATCAGCCCCAGCATTTT
TRBV6-5,TRBD2,TRBJ2-7,-,CASSRGGEDEQYF,TGTGCCAGCAGCCGCGGGGGGGAGGACGAGCAGTACTTC
TRBV5-6,-,TRBJ1-2,-,CASSLQGYGLGFGYTF,TGTGCCAGCAGCTTGCAGGGGTATGGTCTGGGGTTTGGCTACACCTTC
TRBV5-6,-,TRBJ2-1,-,CASSLEGGNRYNEQFF,TGTGCCAGCAGCTTGGAGGGGGGGAATCGGTACAATGAGCAGTTCTTC
TRBV29-1,-,TRBJ1-1,few,CSVTYSEGTEAFF,TGCAGCGTTACATACTCGGAGGGCACTGAAGCTTTCTTT
TRBV19,TRBD1,TRBJ2-5,-,CASSLGQGGETQYF,TGTGCCAGTAGTCTCGGACAGGGGGGAGAGACCCAGTACTTC
TRBV6-1,-,TRBJ2-7,few,CASSVNRVREQYF,TGTGCCAGCAGTGTGAACAGAGTACGAGAGCAGTACTTC
TRBV27,TRBD1,TRBJ2-6,once,CASSFYRGLTLSGANVLTF,TGTGCCAGCAGTTTTTACAGGGGGCTAACCCTCTCTGGGGCCAACGTCCTGACTTTC
TRBV5-4,-,TRBJ2-3,-,CASSQDLPLEAGTQYF,TGTGCCAGCAGCCAAGATCTCCCCTTAGAAGCGGGTACGCAGTATTTT
TRBV19,TRBD1,TRBJ1-2,few,CASNRQGSNYGYTF,TGTGCCAGTAATCGACAGGGGAGTAACTATGGCTACACCTTC
TRBV5-6,TRBD2,TRBJ2-2,-,CASTRRWGGAGELFF,TGTGCCAGCACCCGGAGGTGGGGGGGTGCCGGGGAGCTGTTTTTT
TRBV11-2,-,TRBJ1-5,-,CASSLEGGQPQHF,TGTGCCAGCAGCTTGGAGGGTGGTCAGCCCCAGCATTTT